One T cell receptor beta chain is described in this entry. Its target is not known. Focal radiation with ipilimumab CTLA-4 blockade was given to patients with chemo-refractory metastatic non-small-cell lung cancer. Only in-frame clones appear in the TCRdb table, and some are missing; sequencing was by immunoSEQ multiplex PCR. This sample carries tens of thousands of clones, approximately 78% of them seen once, and the ten largest clones take 7.1%. This record comes from a study of radiotherapy plus CTLA-4 blockade in lung cancer. Study context: The study recorded objective responses in 18% of patients and disease control in 31%. Findings and caveats of the study: According to reports, early shifts in blood T cell clones, alongside interferon-beta, forecast response most accurately. Radiotherapy with ipilimumab was followed by blood expansion of tumor-derived clones.

The length of the CDR3 is 14 residues. The V segment lost 0 bases and the J segment 8 bases; nucleotides outside the gene matches: 5. Germline V CDR1 and CDR2: SGHDT, YYEEEE. The chain links TRBV5-6 to TRBJ2-1; 7 positions match TRBD2. The source is a human donor with non-small cell lung cancer who had a complete response to radiotherapy plus ipilimumab. The source material was peripheral blood, sampled from a patient treated with radiotherapy plus ipilimumab. Written as DNA, the CDR3 is TGTGCCAGCAGCTTGGGGGGAGGGCTGCATGAGCAGTTCTTC. It specifies CASSLGGGLHEQFF.